This TCR beta chain came from a study of cytomegalovirus exposure and HLA in healthy donors. The CDR3 loop spans 16 amino acids. Germline V gene data show CDR1 as SGHRS and CDR2 as YFSETQ. J gave up 1 base and V 4 bases, and 8 bases lay outside the gene matches. Repertoires were generated with immunoSEQ multiplex PCR, while TCRdb's copy carries only in-frame clones and drops some. The table has about 140,000 clones, roughly 86% seen once. Sequencing input: PBMCs. The rearrangement links TRBV5-1 to TRBJ2-3; 8 bases match TRBD2. This receptor was taken from a woman aged 30 to 39 in good health and CMV-seronegative. The CDR3 DNA follows: TGCGCCAGCAGCGGCGGGACTAGGCGTGGCACAGATACGCAGTATTTT. Its protein is CASSGGTRRGTDTQYF.